This T cell receptor beta chain was identified during a study of neurological immune-mediated disorders (dated by TCRdb to the late 2010s). Some background on the complete study: Among the approximately 34 multiple sclerosis patients, about 31 had relapsing-remitting MS and 3 had secondary progressive MS. Peripheral blood TCR-beta repertoires from patients with HTLV-I-associated myelopathy (HAM/TSP), patients with multiple sclerosis, and healthy controls were compared in the study using UMI-based sequencing. The cohort was made up of about 68 subjects, consisting of some 14 HAM/TSP patients, 34 multiple sclerosis patients and around 20 healthy controls. The roughly 99 TCR-beta libraries covered PBMC samples along with longitudinal samples, technical triplicates, and paired sorted CD4+ and CD8+ T-cell subsets.

This clonotype was recorded many times. What antigen it recognizes has not been identified. Base qualities are missing; no much larger clone stands one base away. Libraries from unsorted PBMCs were made from 2 million PBMCs kept in RNAlater at -80 degrees C until RNA extraction. Multiple sclerosis patients were enrolled in a US clinical protocol under which disease progression was evaluated by magnetic resonance imaging. Peripheral blood was subjected to Ficoll-Hypaque density gradient centrifugation to isolate PBMCs, which were then cryopreserved in liquid nitrogen. cDNA was synthesized by template-switch 5'RACE using a primer carrying a 10-nucleotide random unique molecular identifier by which each TCR transcript was tagged. Over 160 million TCR-beta sequences, covering 15-18 subjects, were produced in each sequencing run. The RNeasy kit was used for extraction of total RNA. TCR-beta VDJ regions were amplified with primers for the TCR constant region and the 5'RACE anchor, using the KAPA Real-time Library Amplification kit. Sample indexes and Illumina adaptors were added in a first PCR, after which library yield was increased in a second PCR. After Ampure bead purification, the roughly 650 bp TCR product was size-selected on a 2% E-gel SizeSelection system. Before pooling, libraries had their quality checked on a Bioanalyzer, their concentration measured with Qubit, and their quantity determined with the Kapa Library Quantification kit. Paired-end 2 x 150 bp sequencing of the libraries was performed on an Illumina HiSeq 2500. To increase sequence diversity, roughly 23-30% phiX was spiked into each library pool. The published analysis was carried out like this. Quality-filtered reads were processed with the UMI-based MiGEC pipeline, which removed over 75% of raw TCR sequences during error correction. IMGT germline references were used for alignment of VDJ genes, and clonotypes were defined by a unique CDR3 amino acid sequence together with V-J genes. Clonal expansion, Shannon diversity and CDR3 relatedness (CalcPairwiseDistances, ClusterSamples) were evaluated with VDJtools, and phylogenetic trees were built with CLCbio workbench. Clones with at least 8 unique UMIs were defined as expanded, with this threshold being based on coefficient-of-variation modelling across technical triplicates. TCRdb reprocessing: public reads trimmed at Q25 with fastp, clones called with MiXCR, in-frame beta chains kept. Each CDR3 protein gets just one entry, which takes the most common genes and DNA from the rows behind it. The V and J calls were not made by the authors but by TCRdb's processing. Within this sample are approximately 70,000 distinct CDR3 sequences, with 4.8% of them counted one time only. The ten most abundant clones make up roughly 2.2% of the sample.

Results and caveats for the whole study, not just this receptor: In phylogenetic analysis, the repertoires of 18 of 34 MS patients grouped into a cluster of related CDR3 sequences, which suggests a possible signature at the repertoire level. Expanded clones from different subjects shared no identical CDR3 amino acid sequences, which suggests that TCR-beta repertoires were private in all groups. No clinical or MRI features were associated with the MS cluster, and the authors said that larger cohorts are needed. The highest TCR clonal expansion was observed in HAM/TSP patients, whereas the lowest was observed in MS patients, even when compared with healthy controls.

This TCR was recovered from a woman in her seventies with multiple sclerosis. The sample taken for sequencing was PBMCs.

CDR3 reads: CASSLRQGAQIFSGANVLTF. The bases read TGTGCCAGCAGCTTAAGACAGGGGGCGCAGATATTCTCTGGGGCCAACGTCCTGACTTTC. This receptor chain uses TRBV7-2 and TRBJ2-6, with 10 bases matching TRBD1. Germline trimming amounts to 2 bases on V and 0 bases on J, with 10 as the count of junction bases outside the gene matches. There are 20 amino acids in the CDR3, from cysteine to phenylalanine inclusive. Here the CDR3 DNA is all that survives: 60 bases in frame from base 1. Taken from the germline V gene, the CDR1 and CDR2 loops are SGHTA and FQGNSA.